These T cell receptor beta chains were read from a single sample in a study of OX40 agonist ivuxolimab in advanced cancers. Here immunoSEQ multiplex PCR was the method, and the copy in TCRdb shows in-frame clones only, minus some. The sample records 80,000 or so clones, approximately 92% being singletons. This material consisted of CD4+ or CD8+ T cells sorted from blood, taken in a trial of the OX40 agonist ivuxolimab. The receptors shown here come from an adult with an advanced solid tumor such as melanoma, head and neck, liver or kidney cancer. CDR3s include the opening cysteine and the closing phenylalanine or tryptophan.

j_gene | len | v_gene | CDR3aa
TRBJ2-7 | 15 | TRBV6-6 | CASSYSRQGRDEQYF
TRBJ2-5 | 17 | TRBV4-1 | CASSQVWSSGLQETQYF
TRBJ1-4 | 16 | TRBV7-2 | CASSLLGATTNEKLFF
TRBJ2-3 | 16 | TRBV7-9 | CASSPDSTSLTDTQYF
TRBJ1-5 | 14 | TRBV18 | CASSPTDSNQPQHF
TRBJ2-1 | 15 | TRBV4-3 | CASSLNPGIDNEQFF
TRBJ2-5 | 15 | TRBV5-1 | CASSRMQGVGETQYF
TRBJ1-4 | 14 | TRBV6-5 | CASSYSVGDEKLFF
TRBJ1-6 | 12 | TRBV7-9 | CASSPLNSPLHF
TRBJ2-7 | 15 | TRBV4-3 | CASSQGLAGGYEQYF
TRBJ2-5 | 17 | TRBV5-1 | CASSLAGASGGGETQYF
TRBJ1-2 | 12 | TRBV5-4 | CASSLDPYGYTF
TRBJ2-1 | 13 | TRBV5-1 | CASSLGHNNEQFF
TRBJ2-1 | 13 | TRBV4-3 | CASSQDGYGEQFF
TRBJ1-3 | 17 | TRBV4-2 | CASSLGGDRVNGNTIYF
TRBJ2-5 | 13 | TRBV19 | CASSITRGETQYF